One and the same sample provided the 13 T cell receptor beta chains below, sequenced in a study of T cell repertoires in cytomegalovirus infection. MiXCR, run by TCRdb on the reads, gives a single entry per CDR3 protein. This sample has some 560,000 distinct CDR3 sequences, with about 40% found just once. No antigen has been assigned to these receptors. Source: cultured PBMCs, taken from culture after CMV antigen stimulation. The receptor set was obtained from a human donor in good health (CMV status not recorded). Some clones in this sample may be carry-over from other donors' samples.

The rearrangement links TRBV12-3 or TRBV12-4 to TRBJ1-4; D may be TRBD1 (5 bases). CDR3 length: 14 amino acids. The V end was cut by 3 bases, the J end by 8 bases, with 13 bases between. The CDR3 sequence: CASSFGRDREKLFF. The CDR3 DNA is TGTGCCAGCAGTTTCGGCAGGGATCGCGAAAAACTGTTTTTT.

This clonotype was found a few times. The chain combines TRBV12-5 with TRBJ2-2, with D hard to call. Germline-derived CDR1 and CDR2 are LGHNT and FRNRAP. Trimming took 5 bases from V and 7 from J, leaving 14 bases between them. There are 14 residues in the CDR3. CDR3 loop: CASGLRGSSGELFF. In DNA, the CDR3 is TGTGCTAGTGGTCTTAGAGGTTCTAGCGGGGAGCTGTTTTTT.

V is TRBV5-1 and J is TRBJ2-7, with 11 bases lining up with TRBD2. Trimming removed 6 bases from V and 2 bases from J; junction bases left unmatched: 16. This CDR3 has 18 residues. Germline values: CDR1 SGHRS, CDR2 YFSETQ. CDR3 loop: CASTVQGPGLAVTYEQYF. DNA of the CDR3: TGCGCCAGCACTGTCCAGGGGCCGGGACTAGCGGTAACCTACGAGCAGTACTTC.

This CDR3 reads CASSPGLTSGNTIYF. DNA for the CDR3: TGTGCCAGCAGCCCGGGACTTACCTCTGGAAACACCATATATTTT. The chain recombines TRBV2 with TRBJ1-3; D is possibly TRBD1 (5 bases). V shed 6 bases and J shed 0 bases, with 12 bases lying between them. The germline gives CDR1 SNHLY, CDR2 FYNNEI. CDR3 length: 15 residues.

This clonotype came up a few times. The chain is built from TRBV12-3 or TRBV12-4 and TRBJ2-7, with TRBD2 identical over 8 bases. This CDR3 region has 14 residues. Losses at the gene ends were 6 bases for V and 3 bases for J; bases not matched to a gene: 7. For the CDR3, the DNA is TGTGCCAGCAGCGCCCGGGAGGGTGGCTACGAGCAGTACTTC. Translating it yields CASSAREGGYEQYF.

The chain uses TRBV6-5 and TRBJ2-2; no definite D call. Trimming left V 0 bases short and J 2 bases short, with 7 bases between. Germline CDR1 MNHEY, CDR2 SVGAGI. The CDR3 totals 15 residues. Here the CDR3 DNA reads TGTGCCAGCAGTTACTCGAACGATAACACCGGGGAGCTGTTTTTT. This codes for CASSYSNDNTGELFF.

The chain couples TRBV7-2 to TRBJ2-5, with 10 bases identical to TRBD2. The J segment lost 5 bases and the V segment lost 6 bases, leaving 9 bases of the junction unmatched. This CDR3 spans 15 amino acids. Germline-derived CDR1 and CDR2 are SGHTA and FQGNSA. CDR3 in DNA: TGTGCCAGCAGAGGGAGCGGGAGGGCCGAGGAGACCCAGTACTTC. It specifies CASRGSGRAEETQYF.

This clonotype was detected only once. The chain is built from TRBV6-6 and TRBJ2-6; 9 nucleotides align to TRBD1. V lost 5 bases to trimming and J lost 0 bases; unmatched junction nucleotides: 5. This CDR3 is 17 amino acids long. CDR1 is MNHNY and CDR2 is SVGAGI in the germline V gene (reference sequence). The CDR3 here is CASSTGTGTSGANVLTF. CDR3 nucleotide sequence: TGTGCCAGCAGTACCGGGACAGGGACCTCTGGGGCCAACGTCCTGACTTTC.

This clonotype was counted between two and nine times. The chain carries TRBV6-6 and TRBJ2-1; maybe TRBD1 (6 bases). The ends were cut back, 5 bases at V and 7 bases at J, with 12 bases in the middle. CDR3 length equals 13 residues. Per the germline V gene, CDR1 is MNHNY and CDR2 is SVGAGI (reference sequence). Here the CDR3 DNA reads TGTGCCAGCAGTACAGGGTTAGGTAATGAGCAGTTCTTC. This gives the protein CASSTGLGNEQFF.

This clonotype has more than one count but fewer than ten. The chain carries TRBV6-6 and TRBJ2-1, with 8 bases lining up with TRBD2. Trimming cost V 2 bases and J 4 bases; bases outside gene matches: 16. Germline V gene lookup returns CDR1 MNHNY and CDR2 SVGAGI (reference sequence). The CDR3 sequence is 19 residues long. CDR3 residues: CASSYTPPGSGSSYNEQFF. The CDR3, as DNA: TGTGCCAGCAGTTACACACCACCTGGGAGCGGGAGCTCGTACAATGAGCAGTTCTTC.

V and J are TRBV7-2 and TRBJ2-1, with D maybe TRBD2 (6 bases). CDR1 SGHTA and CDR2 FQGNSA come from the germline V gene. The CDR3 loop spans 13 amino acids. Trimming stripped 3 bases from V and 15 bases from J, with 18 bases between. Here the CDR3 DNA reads TGTGCCAGCAGCTTGCGAGCGGAGGGCTTATGGTTCTTC. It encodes CASSLRAEGLWFF.

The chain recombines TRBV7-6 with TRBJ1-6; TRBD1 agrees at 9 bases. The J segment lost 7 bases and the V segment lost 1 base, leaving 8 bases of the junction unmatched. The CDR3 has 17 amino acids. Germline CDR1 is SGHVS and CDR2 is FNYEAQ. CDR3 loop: CASSLGRTGAQNSPLHF. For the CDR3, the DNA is TGTGCCAGCAGCTTAGGGAGGACAGGGGCCCAAAATTCACCCCTCCACTTT.

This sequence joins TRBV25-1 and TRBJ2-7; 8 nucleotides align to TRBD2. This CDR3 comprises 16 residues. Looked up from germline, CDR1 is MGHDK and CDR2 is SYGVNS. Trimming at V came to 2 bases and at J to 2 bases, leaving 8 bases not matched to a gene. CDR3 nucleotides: TGTGCCAGCAGTGAACCCGGGGGGGGGAAGCCCTACGAGCAGTACTTC. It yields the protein CASSEPGGGKPYEQYF.